This T cell receptor (beta chain) is drawn from a study of blood T cell repertoires in COVID-19. For the study at large: Acute-phase and convalescent COVID-19 samples originated in the United States, Italy and Spain. T cells, B-cell-depleted T cells, or PBMCs provided the cDNA or gDNA that served as material.

For recovered donors of Cohort 3, there were two negative PCRs, clearance, or symptom resolution. Produced via immunoSEQ multiplex PCR; TCRdb's table is partial and in-frame only. The sample carries 390,000 or so clones, 75% to 90% recorded once. CDR1 and CDR2 (germline): SGHTA, FQGNSA. V was cut by 6 bases and J by 2 bases, with 13 bases left in between. There are 14 residues in the CDR3. The sequence came from a man aged 18 to 30 who had recovered from COVID-19. The V call is TRBV7-2, the J call TRBJ1-1; D unresolved. Sequenced: PBMCs or T cells enriched from blood (not recorded which). CDR3 sequence reads: CASSFDGVNTEAFF. CDR3 DNA sequence: TGTGCCAGCAGTTTCGACGGGGTTAACACTGAAGCTTTCTTT.